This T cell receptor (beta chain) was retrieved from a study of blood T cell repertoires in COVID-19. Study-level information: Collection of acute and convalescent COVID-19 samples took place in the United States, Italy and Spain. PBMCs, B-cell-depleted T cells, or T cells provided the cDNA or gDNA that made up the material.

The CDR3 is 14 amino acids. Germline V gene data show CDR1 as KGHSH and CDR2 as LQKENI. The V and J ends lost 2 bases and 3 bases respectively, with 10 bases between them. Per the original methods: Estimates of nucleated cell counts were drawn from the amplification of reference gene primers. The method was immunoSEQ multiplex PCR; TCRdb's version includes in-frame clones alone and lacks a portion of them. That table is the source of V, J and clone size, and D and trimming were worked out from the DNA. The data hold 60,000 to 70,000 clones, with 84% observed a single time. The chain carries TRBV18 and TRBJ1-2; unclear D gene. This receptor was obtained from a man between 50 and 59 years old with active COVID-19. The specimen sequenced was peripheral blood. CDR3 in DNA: TGTGCCAGCTCACCATCGGGAGTCGACTATGGCTACACCTTC. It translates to CASSPSGVDYGYTF.